The sequence of this T cell receptor (beta chain) was determined in a study of blood T cells in healthy people across ages. The V end was cut by 8 bases, the J end by 4 bases, with 19 bases between. The CDR3 is 15 residues long. CDR1 and CDR2 from the germline V gene are MDHEN and SYDVKM. A second PCR, run for 7 to 11 cycles, used a sample-barcoded 5' primer plus a J-beta primer mix. Via MiXCR, TCRdb re-called the 5' RACE reads, giving one row per CDR3 protein. The data contain 1.5 million to 2 million distinct CDR3 sequences, roughly 27% of them seen just once; the ten biggest clones take up over 7%.

This clonotype was sampled from a woman aged 25 to 39 in good health. The chain is built from TRBV28 and TRBJ2-3, with D possibly TRBD2 on 6 matching bases. The sample consisted of blood. CDR3 loop: CASGSLADVADTQYF. As DNA, the CDR3 is TGTGCCAGCGGGAGTTTAGCGGATGTAGCAGATACGCAGTATTTT.